This TCR beta chain was identified in a study of T cell responses to AZD1222 COVID-19 vaccine. Study-wide findings and caveats: Donor demographics were predominantly white British with a female majority; clonal diversity may be underestimated. Receipt of two AZD1222 doses was followed by a rise in Spike-specific TCR breadth and depth. Close to half of spike-specific TCRs reportedly recognize unmutated variant regions.

V lost 4 bases to trimming and J lost 5 bases, with 9 bases between them. The CDR3 length is 12 residues. In germline, CDR1 is SGHKS, CDR2 YYEKEE (reference sequence). In regard to this clone: What it binds is unknown.

Sequencing used immunoSEQ multiplex PCR; TCRdb keeps in-frame clones, though not all of them. Of more than 110,000 clones in the sample, 70% to 90% are singletons; the top ten hold around 3.1%. The study pooled second doses at about 4 or about 12 weeks. The chain is built from TRBV5-5 and TRBJ1-1; D gene uncertain. The starting material was peripheral blood, obtained 28 days after the second AZD1222 dose. The sequence was obtained from an adult who received the AZD1222 COVID-19 vaccine. The chain's CDR3 is CASSHKVTEAFF. The CDR3 nucleotides read TGTGCCAGCAGCCATAAGGTGACTGAAGCTTTCTTT.